These 4 T cell receptor beta chains share one sample of origin, sequenced in a study of early T cells in non-severe SARS-CoV-2 infection (dated by TCRdb to about 2021). To prepare the library, 5' RACE was applied. Data came from a NextSeq 500. The public reads were run again by TCRdb, first through fastp at Q25 and then through MiXCR, and only productive beta chains were kept. Each CDR3 protein appears once, grouped with its most common genes and DNA. The sample profile shows roughly 40,000 distinct CDR3 sequences; roughly 7% of them were found once. 8% to 9.5% of the sample belongs to the ten largest clones. The sample taken for sequencing was whole blood. The receptors stem from an adult who was a healthcare worker with PCR-confirmed SARS-CoV-2 infection or an uninfected control (not recorded which).

At least ten counts were recorded for this clonotype. J is TRBJ1-5 and V is TRBV6-5; no clear D gene. V was cut by 6 bases and J by 2 bases, with 11 bases left in between. CDR1 and CDR2 (germline): MNHEY, SVGAGI. CDR3 length equals 14 residues. CDR3 loop: CASRSKGGNQPQHF. The CDR3 region has the DNA TGTGCCAGCAGATCGAAGGGTGGCAATCAGCCCCAGCATTTT.

This clonotype was counted at least ten times. The chain employs TRBV5-6 and TRBJ1-2; D gene unclear. From germline, CDR1 is SGHDT and CDR2 YYEEEE. Trimming removed 1 base at V and 5 bases at J, with 9 bases between. The length of the CDR3 is 13 residues. The CDR3 coding sequence is TGTGCCAGCAGCTTGCCCGACGAGTATGGCTACACCTTC. It specifies CASSLPDEYGYTF.

The genes are TRBV20-1 and TRBJ2-7, with TRBD1 identical over 8 bases. V was clipped by 5 bases and J by 3 bases; unmatched bases: 6. This CDR3 contains 13 residues. Looked up from germline, CDR1 is DFQATT and CDR2 is SNEGSKA (reference sequence). The CDR3 DNA sequence: TGCAGTGCTCGGACAGGGAACCACTACGAGCAGTACTTC. It is translated as CSARTGNHYEQYF.

The genes are TRBV24-1 and TRBJ1-3; no clear D. Germline V lookup: CDR1 KGHDR, CDR2 SFDVKD. V lost 2 bases, J lost 0 bases, and 7 bases lay in between. The CDR3 is 15 residues long. CDR3 bases: TGTGCCACCAGTGATTCGCGGGGCTCTGGAAACACCATATATTTT. Translated: CATSDSRGSGNTIYF.